This TCR beta chain was identified during a study of beta chain features in type 1 diabetes. cDNA synthesis used the whole RNA isolate, giving expressed TCRB sequences. The protocol was immunoSEQ multiplex PCR, while the TCRdb copy is restricted to in-frame clones and leaves out a portion. This sample has more than 150,000 clones, with about 13% found just once. V lost 4 bases to trimming and J lost 5 bases, with 21 bases between them. Germline V gene sequence: CDR1 SGHRS, CDR2 YFSETQ. CDR3 length: 16 residues. The table lists this clone with many counts. This chain connects TRBV5-1 to TRBJ1-2; weak D call: TRBD1 (5 bases). The sequenced sample was central memory CD4+ T cells from blood. The clonotype was recovered from a woman aged 18-29 years in good health. CDR3 loop: CASSQNVGASAYGYTF. CDR3 DNA: TGCGCCAGCAGCCAGAACGTTGGGGCTTCCGCATATGGCTACACCTTC.